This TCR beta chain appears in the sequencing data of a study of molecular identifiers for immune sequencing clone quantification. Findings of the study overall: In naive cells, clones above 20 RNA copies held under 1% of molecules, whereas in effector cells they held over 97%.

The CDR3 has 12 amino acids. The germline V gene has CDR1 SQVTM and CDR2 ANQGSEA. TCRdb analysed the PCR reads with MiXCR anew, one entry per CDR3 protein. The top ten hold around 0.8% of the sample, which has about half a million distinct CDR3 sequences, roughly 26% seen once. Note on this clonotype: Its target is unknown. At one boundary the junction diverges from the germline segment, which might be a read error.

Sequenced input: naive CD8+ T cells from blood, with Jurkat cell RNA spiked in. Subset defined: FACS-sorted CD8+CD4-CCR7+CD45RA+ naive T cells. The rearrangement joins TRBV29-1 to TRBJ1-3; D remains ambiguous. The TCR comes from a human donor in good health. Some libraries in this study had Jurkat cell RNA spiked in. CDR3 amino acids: CSVAVPGSTIYF. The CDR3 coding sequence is TGCAGCGTTGCCGTCCCTGGAAGCACCATATATTTT.